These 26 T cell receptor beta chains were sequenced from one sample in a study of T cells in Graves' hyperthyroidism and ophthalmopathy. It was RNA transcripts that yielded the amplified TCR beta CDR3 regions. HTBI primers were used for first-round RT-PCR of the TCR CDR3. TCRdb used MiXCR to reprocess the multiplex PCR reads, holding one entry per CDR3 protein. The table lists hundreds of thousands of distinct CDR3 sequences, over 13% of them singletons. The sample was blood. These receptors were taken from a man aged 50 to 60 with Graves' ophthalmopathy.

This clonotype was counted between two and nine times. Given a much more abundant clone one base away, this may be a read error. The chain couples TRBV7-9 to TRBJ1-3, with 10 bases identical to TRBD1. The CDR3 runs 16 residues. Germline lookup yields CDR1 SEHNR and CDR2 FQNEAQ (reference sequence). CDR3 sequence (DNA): TGTGCCAGCAGCAAGACAGGGGGCGCTGGTGGAGACACCATATATTTT. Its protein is CASSKTGGAGGDTIYF.

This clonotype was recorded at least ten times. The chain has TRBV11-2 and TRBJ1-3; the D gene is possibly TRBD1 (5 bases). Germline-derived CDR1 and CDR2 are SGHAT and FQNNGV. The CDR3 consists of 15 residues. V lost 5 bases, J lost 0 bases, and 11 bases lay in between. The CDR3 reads CASSPGPISGNTIYF. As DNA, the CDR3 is TGTGCCAGCAGCCCGGGACCAATCTCTGGAAACACCATATATTTT.

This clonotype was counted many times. CDR3 nucleotides: TGTGCCAGCACCCAAGAAGGGGTGGGCCACGCTGAAGCTTTCTTT. It encodes CASTQEGVGHAEAFF. The chain carries TRBV7-8 and TRBJ1-1; maybe TRBD1 (5 bases). This CDR3 region has 15 residues. Between the trimmed V and J ends, which lost 7 bases and 6 bases, there was a span of 21 bases. Germline V CDR1 and CDR2: SGHVS, FQNEAQ.

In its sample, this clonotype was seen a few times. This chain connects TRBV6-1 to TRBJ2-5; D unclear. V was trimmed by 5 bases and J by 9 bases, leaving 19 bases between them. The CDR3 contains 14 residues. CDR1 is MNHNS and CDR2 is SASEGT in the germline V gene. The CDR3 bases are TGTGCCAGCAGTAAACTACCCTCCGTTGAGTCCCAGTACTTC. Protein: CASSKLPSVESQYF.

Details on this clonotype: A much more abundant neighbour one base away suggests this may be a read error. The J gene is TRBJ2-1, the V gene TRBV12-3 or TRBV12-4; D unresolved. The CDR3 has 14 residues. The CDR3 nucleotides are TGTGCCAGCAGCCCCCAAGGCGGCTACAGTGAGCAGTTCTTC. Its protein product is CASSPQGGYSEQFF.

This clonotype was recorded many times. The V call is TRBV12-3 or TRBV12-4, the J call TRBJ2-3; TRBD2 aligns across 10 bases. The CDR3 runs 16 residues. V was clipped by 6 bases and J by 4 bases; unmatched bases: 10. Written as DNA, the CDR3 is TGTGCCAGCAGCCTCGGGTTGAGCGGGAGGGCAGATACGCAGTATTTT. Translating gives CASSLGLSGRADTQYF.

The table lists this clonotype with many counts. The CDR3 DNA reads as TGTGCCATCAGTGTCGGTGGGAACATGAACACTGAAGCTTTCTTT. This encodes CAISVGGNMNTEAFF. The V and J genes are TRBV10-3 and TRBJ1-1; unclear D gene. CDR3 length: 15 residues. V lost 4 bases, J lost 0 bases, and 12 bases lay in between. In germline, CDR1 is ENHRY, CDR2 SYGVKD.

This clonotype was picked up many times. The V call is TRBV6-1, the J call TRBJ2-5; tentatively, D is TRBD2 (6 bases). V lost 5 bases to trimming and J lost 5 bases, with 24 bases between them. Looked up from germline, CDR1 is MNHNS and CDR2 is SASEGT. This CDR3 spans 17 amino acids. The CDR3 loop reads CASSSLPIGRGGETQYF. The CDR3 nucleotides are TGTGCCAGCAGTTCCCTACCTATAGGAAGGGGAGGCGAGACCCAGTACTTC.

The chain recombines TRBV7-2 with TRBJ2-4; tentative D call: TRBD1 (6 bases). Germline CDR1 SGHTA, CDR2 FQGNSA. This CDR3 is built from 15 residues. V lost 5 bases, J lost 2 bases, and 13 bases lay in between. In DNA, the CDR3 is TGTGCCAGCAGCCGACAGGAGAGCCCCAAAAACATTCAGTACTTC. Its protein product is CASSRQESPKNIQYF.

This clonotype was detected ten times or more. CDR3 sequence: CASSTLAGMLNEQFF. As DNA, the CDR3 is TGTGCCAGCAGCACCCTAGCGGGGATGCTCAATGAGCAGTTCTTC. This sequence joins TRBV14 and TRBJ2-1; 9 nucleotides align to TRBD2. There are 15 residues in the CDR3. CDR1 and CDR2 (germline): SGHDN, FVKESK. J gave up 6 bases and V 5 bases, and 8 bases lay outside the gene matches. Full variable domain (outside the CDR3, taken from reference TRBV14 and TRBJ2-1): EAGVTQFPSHSVIEKGQTVTLRCDPISGHDNLYWYRRVMGKEIKFLLHFVKESKQDESGMPNNRFLAERTGGTYSTLKVQPAELEDSGVYFCASSTLAGMLNEQFFGPGTRLTVL.

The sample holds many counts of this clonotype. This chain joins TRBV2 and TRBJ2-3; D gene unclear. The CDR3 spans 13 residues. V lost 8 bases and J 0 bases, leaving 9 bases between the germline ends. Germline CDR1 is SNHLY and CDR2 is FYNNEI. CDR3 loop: CASSPTSTDTQYF. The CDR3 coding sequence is TGTGCCAGCTCTCCAACTAGCACAGATACGCAGTATTTT.

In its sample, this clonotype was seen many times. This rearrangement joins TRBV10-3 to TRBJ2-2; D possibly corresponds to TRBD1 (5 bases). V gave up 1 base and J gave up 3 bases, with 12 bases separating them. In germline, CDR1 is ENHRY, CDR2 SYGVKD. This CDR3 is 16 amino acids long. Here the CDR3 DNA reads TGTGCCATCAGTGAGTTTCAGGGAACGGACACCGGGGAGCTGTTTTTT. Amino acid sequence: CAISEFQGTDTGELFF.

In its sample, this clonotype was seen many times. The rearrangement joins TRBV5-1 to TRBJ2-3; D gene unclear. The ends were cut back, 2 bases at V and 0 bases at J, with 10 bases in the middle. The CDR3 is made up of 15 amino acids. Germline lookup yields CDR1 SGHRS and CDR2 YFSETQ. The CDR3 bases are TGCGCCAGCAGCTTCGACGGCTTGAGCACAGATACGCAGTATTTT. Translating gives CASSFDGLSTDTQYF.

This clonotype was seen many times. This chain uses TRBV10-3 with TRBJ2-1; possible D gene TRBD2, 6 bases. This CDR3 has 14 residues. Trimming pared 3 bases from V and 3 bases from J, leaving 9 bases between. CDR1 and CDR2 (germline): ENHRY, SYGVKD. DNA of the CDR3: TGTGCCATCAGTGAATCGGGGGACTACAATGAGCAGTTCTTC. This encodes CAISESGDYNEQFF.

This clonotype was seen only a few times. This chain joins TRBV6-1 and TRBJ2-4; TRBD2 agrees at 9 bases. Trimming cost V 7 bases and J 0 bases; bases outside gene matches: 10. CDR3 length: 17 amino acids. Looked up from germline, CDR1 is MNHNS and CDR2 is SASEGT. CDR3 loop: CASTSLAGQLAKNIQYF. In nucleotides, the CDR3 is TGTGCCAGCACCAGTCTAGCGGGGCAACTAGCCAAAAACATTCAGTACTTC.

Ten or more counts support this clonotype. CDR3 in amino acids: CASSPETGGRNNQPQHF. Written as DNA, the CDR3 is TGTGCCAGCAGTCCAGAGACAGGGGGGAGAAACAATCAGCCCCAGCATTTT. This chain connects TRBV28 to TRBJ1-5; 9 bases are a match to TRBD1. This CDR3 region has 17 residues. Germline V lookup: CDR1 MDHEN, CDR2 SYDVKM. Trimming cost V 5 bases and J 3 bases; bases outside gene matches: 11.

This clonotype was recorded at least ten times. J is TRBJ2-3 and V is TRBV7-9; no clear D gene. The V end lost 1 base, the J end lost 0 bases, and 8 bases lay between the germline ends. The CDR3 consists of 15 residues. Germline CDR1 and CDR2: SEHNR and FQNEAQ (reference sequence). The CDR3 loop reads CASSLGLGSTDTQYF. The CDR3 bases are TGTGCCAGCAGCTTAGGTTTGGGGAGCACAGATACGCAGTATTTT.

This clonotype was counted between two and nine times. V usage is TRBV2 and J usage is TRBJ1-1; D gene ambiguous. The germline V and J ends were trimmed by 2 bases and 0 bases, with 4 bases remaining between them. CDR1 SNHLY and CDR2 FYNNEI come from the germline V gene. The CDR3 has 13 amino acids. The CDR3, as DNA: TGTGCCAGCAGTGAACAGGTGAACACTGAAGCTTTCTTT. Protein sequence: CASSEQVNTEAFF.

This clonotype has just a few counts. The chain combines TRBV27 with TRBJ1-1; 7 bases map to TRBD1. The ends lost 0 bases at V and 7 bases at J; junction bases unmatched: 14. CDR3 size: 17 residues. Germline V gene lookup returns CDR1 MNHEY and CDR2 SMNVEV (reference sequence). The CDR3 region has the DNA TGTGCCAGCAGTTTATCGGAAATAACGGGACAGAGTATTGAAGCTTTCTTT. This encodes CASSLSEITGQSIEAFF.

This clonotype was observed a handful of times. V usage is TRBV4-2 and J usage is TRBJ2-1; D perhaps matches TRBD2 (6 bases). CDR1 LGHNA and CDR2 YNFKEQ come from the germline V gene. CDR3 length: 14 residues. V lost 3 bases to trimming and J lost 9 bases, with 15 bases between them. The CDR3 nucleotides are TGTGCCAGCAGCCAGGGGGACTGGATTGGTGAGCAGTTCTTC. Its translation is CASSQGDWIGEQFF.

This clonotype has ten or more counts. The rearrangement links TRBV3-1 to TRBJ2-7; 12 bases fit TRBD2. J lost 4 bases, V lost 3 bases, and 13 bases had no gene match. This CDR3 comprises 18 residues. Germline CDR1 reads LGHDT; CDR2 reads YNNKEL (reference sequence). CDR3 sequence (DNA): TGTGCCAGCAGCCACACTCCTCCGACTAGCGGGAGTTTTTACGAGCAGTACTTC. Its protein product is CASSHTPPTSGSFYEQYF.

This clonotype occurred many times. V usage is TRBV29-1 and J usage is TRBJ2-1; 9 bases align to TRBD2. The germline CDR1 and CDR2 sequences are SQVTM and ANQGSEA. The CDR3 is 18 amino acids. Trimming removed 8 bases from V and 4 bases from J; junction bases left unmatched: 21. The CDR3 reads CSPEWDSAGGGAYNEQFF. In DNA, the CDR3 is TGCAGCCCCGAATGGGACTCAGCGGGAGGTGGGGCTTACAATGAGCAGTTCTTC.

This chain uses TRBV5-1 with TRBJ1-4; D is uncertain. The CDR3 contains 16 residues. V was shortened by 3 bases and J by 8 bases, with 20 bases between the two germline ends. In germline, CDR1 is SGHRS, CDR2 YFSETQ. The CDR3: CASSYRVGEGREKLFF. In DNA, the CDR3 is TGCGCCAGCAGCTATCGGGTAGGAGAAGGCCGCGAAAAACTGTTTTTT. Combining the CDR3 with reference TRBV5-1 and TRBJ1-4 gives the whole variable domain KAGVTQTPRYLIKTRGQQVTLSCSPISGHRSVSWYQQTPGQGLQFLFEYFSETQRNKGNFPGRFSGRQFSNSRSEMNVSTLELGDSALYLCASSYRVGEGREKLFFGSGTQLSVL.

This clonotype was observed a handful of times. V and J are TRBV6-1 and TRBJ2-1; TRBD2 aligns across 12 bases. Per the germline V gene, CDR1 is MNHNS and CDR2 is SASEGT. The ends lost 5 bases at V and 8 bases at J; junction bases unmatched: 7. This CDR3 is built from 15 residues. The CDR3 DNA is TGTGCCAGCAGTAGACTAGCGGGAGTGTTTCATGAGCAGTTCTTC. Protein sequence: CASSRLAGVFHEQFF.

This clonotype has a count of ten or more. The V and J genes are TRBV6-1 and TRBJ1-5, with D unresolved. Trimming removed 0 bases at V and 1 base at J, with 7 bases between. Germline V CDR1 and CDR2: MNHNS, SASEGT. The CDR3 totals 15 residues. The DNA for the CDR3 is TGTGCCAGCAGTGAAGCTGGGCAGAGCAATCAGCCCCAGCATTTT. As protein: CASSEAGQSNQPQHF.

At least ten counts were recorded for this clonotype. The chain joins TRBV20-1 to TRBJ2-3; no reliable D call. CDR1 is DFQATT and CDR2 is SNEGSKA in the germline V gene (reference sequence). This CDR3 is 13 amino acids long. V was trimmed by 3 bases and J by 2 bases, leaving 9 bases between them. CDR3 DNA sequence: TGCAGTGCTAGTCTAGGAAACACAGATACGCAGTATTTT. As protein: CSASLGNTDTQYF.